This TCR beta chain was sequenced for a study of tumour-infiltrating T cells in Burkitt lymphoma. Background on the study: The Burkitt lymphoma cohort spanned all epidemiological subtypes. Overall and progression-free survival were predicted by productive clonality.

Findings of the study overall: Many Burkitt lymphoma patients shared several public clonotypes.

Generated by immunoSEQ multiplex PCR, the TCRdb table keeps only in-frame clones and is missing some. The table includes more than 40,000 clones, roughly 31% detected once. Comments on this clone: Its target is unknown.

Trimming took 9 bases from V and 1 from J, leaving 9 bases between them. The CDR3 runs 13 residues. The germline V gene has CDR1 MNHEY and CDR2 SMNVEV (reference sequence). This TCR was sampled from a human donor with Burkitt lymphoma. The chain uses TRBV27 and TRBJ1-4; D not resolved. The sample comprised tumor tissue. For the CDR3, the DNA is TGTGCCAGTCGAGGGATAACTAATGAAAAACTGTTTTTT. Its translation: CASRGITNEKLFF.